The T cell receptor (beta chain) described here comes from a study of blood T cell repertoires in COVID-19. Study-level background: Sites in the United States, Italy and Spain provided acute and convalescent COVID-19 samples. Sources were T cells, B-cell-depleted T cells, or PBMCs; the material itself was cDNA or gDNA.

The CDR3 contains 15 residues. After removal of 5 bases from V and 5 bases from J, the junction contained 6 bases not matched to a gene. Germline CDR1 WSHSY, CDR2 SAAADI. In this sample, this clone turned up once. As processed by the authors: Reference gene primer amplification gave nucleated cell count estimates. The data were produced by immunoSEQ multiplex PCR, yet TCRdb's version contains in-frame clones alone and is incomplete. That table is the source of V, J and clone size, and D and trimming were worked out from the DNA. The sample holds 25,000 to 35,000 clones, around 88% seen once. This sequence was found in a human donor in a cohort sampled during active COVID-19. Sample: peripheral blood. The chain employs TRBV10-2 and TRBJ1-4; 9 bases match TRBD1. CDR3 residues: CASSPGQGRNEKLFF. The CDR3 nucleotides are TGCGCCAGCAGTCCCGGACAGGGGCGAAATGAAAAACTGTTTTTT.